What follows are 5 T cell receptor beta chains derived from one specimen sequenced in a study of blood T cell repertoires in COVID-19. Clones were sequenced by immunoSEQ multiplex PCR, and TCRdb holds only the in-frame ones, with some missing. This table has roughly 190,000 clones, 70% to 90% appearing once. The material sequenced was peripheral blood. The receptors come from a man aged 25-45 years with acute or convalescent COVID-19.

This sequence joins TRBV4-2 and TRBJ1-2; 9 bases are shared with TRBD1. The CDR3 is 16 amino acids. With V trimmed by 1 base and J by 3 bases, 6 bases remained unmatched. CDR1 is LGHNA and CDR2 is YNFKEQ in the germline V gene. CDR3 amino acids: CASSQGGQGQDYGYTF. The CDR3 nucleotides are TGTGCCAGCAGCCAAGGGGGACAGGGACAAGACTATGGCTACACCTTC.

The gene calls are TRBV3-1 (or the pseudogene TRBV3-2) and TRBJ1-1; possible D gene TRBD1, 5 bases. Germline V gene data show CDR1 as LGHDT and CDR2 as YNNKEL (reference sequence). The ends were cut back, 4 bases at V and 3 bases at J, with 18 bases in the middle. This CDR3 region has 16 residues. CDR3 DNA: TGTGCCAGCAGCCTCCGGGGACTTCTAGGGCACACTGAAGCTTTCTTT. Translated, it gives CASSLRGLLGHTEAFF.

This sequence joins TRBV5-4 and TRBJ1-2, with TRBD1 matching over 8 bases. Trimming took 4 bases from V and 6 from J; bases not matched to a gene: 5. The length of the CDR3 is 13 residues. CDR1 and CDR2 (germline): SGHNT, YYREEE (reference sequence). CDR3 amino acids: CASSPNRGDGYTF. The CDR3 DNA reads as TGTGCCAGCAGCCCGAACAGGGGGGATGGCTACACCTTC.

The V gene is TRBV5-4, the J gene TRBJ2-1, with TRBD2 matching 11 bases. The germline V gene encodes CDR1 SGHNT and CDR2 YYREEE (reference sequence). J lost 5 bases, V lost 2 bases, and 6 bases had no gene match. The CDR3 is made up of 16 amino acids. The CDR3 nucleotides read TGTGCCAGCAGCTTTGGGGCTAGCGGGAGGAACAATGAGCAGTTCTTC. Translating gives CASSFGASGRNNEQFF. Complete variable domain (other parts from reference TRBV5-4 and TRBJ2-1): ETGVTQSPTHLIKTRGQQVTLRCSSQSGHNTVSWYQQALGQGPQFIFQYYREEENGRGNFPPRFSGLQFPNYSSELNVNALELDDSALYLCASSFGASGRNNEQFFGPGTRLTVL.

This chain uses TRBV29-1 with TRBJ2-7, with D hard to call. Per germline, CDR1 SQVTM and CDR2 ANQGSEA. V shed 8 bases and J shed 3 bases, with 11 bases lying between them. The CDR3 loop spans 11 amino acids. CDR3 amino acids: CSITVDYEQYF. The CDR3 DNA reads TGCAGCATAACAGTTGACTACGAGCAGTACTTC.